The entry below describes one T cell receptor (beta chain). The record originates from a study of T cells in Graves' hyperthyroidism and ophthalmopathy. TCR beta CDR3 regions were amplified from RNA transcripts. A set of HTBI primers served as the primers for a first-round RT-PCR of the TCR CDR3. One entry per CDR3 protein results from TCRdb running MiXCR on the multiplex PCR reads. The data contain about 840,000 distinct CDR3 sequences, 38% of them seen just once; the ten biggest clones take up over 8%. Germline values: CDR1 SEHNR, CDR2 FQNEAQ (reference sequence). CDR3 length: 15 amino acids. Unmatched junction bases numbered 13, after V lost 5 bases and J lost 11 bases. Participants, patients aged 18 to 65, had newly diagnosed hyperthyroidism with a duration under 2 months.

Sequences were obtained from blood. The chain is built from TRBV7-9 and TRBJ2-2; 8 bases agree with TRBD1. This clonotype was obtained from a man aged 18 to 35 with Graves' hyperthyroidism. The CDR3 is CASSPTGEVYGELFF. CDR3 sequence (DNA): TGTGCCAGCAGCCCGACAGGGGAAGTATACGGCGAGCTGTTTTTT.